The rows below give T cell receptor beta chains drawn from one sample of a study of blood T cells in healthy people across ages. TCRdb used MiXCR to reprocess the 5' RACE reads, holding one entry per CDR3 protein. The table has around 1,000,000 distinct CDR3 sequences, roughly 24% seen once. The same sample was also studied in work on T cells of mothers and their children.

Material: blood. These TCRs come from a girl aged 2-10 years in good health. CDR3s include the opening cysteine and the closing phenylalanine or tryptophan. D genes are given only for firm matches. Rows give clone size only sometimes, using once, few, many, or a class for an expanded clone.

TGCAGTGCTAGTGGTGGGACTAGCGGGGTTCGTGAGCAGTTCTTC	CSASGGTSGVREQFF	few	TRBD2	TRBV20-1	TRBJ2-1
TGCAGCGTCGACCAGGGCAGCGCTTTCTTT	CSVDQGSAFF	few	-	TRBV29-1	TRBJ1-1
TGTGCCAGCAGCTTCTCCGACAGGGGGCCAACTAATGAAAAACTGTTTTTT	CASSFSDRGPTNEKLFF	few	TRBD1	TRBV7-9	TRBJ1-4
TGTGCCAGCAGTTTGGATTGGCGGGGTGAGCAGTTCTTC	CASSLDWRGEQFF	few	-	TRBV28	TRBJ2-1
TGTGCCAGCAGCGTAAACCCGGGAGGAGGCATTCAGTACTTC	CASSVNPGGGIQYF	-	TRBD2	TRBV9	TRBJ2-4
TGTGCCAGCAGCTTACTAGCGGGATACGATGAGCAGTTCTTC	CASSLLAGYDEQFF	-	TRBD2	TRBV7-3	TRBJ2-1
TGTGCCAGCAGCTTGGGGATCATGGGAGACCCACTCGAGCAGTACTTC	CASSLGIMGDPLEQYF	-	-	TRBV5-5	TRBJ2-7
TGCAGTGCTAGAGACAGGATAACGGGAGGTAACACAGATACGCAGTATTTT	CSARDRITGGNTDTQYF	few	TRBD2	TRBV20-1	TRBJ2-3
TGCAGCGTCGAAGAGGGCCTTCAAAGCATTCAGTACTTC	CSVEEGLQSIQYF	few	-	TRBV29-1	TRBJ2-4
TGTGCCAGCAGCCCCCCGGCCCGCAGGGCCCGTAATAACAATGAGCAGTTCTTC	CASSPPARRARNNNEQFF	-	-	TRBV27	TRBJ2-1
TGCGCCAGCAGTGAGGTCTACGGCGCTAGCACAGATACGCAGTATTTT	CASSEVYGASTDTQYF	-	-	TRBV10-2	TRBJ2-3
TGTGCCAGCAGCCACCGGGGACAGCCTAACTATGGCTACACCTTC	CASSHRGQPNYGYTF	few	TRBD1	TRBV5-8	TRBJ1-2
TGTGCCAGCAGCTTCGAGGACAGGGTCGGAGAGACCCAGTACTTC	CASSFEDRVGETQYF	-	TRBD1	TRBV7-9	TRBJ2-5
TGTGCCAGCAGCTTAAAAGGTGGGGGGGACAATGAGCAGTTCTTC	CASSLKGGGDNEQFF	few	TRBD2	TRBV7-3	TRBJ2-1
TGTGTCATCAATTTCGGACTAGCAGAGACCCAGTACTTC	CVINFGLAETQYF	few	TRBD2	TRBV10-3	TRBJ2-5
TGTGCCAGCACCCAAGGGGCGGGAGGGGAGAATGAGCAGTTCTTC	CASTQGAGGENEQFF	few	TRBD2	TRBV7-6	TRBJ2-1
TGTGCCAGCAGTGTAAGGGGACTACTCTACGAGCAGTACTTC	CASSVRGLLYEQYF	-	TRBD2	TRBV12-3/TRBV12-4	TRBJ2-7
TGCAGCGTTGTAACAGGAAGCTCCTACGCGCAGTACTTC	CSVVTGSSYAQYF	-	-	TRBV29-1	TRBJ2-7
TGTGCCAGTCTTTTTGTCGGGCTAAACACTGAAGCTTCCTTT	CASLFVGLNTEASF	few	-	TRBV7-9	TRBJ1-1
TGTGCCAGCAGCTTAATAGGTGGGGTGCAGTACTTC	CASSLIGGVQYF	few	-	TRBV7-3	TRBJ2-7
TGCGCCAGCAGCTTGGAGGGGACTCTTAATGAAAAACTGTTTTTT	CASSLEGTLNEKLFF	few	-	TRBV5-1	TRBJ1-4
TGTGCCAGCAGCGCTCCGATTAGCCTGCCTCAGAAAGAGACCCAGTACTTC	CASSAPISLPQKETQYF	few	-	TRBV9	TRBJ2-5
TGTGCCACCAGCAGAGTAGGTTCGGTCTTTGAGCAGTTCTTC	CATSRVGSVFEQFF	-	-	TRBV15	TRBJ2-1
TGCGCCAGCAGCCAAGAAACACAAACTCCAAGCTATGGCTACACCTTC	CASSQETQTPSYGYTF	once	-	TRBV4-1	TRBJ1-2
TGTGCCAGCAGCCCGCAATACCCTCAGCGGGGGGGCCTCAATGAGCAGTTCTTC	CASSPQYPQRGGLNEQFF	-	TRBD2	TRBV14	TRBJ2-1
TGTGCCAGCAGTGAATCCCGGAGTTCCTACAATGAGCAGTTCTTC	CASSESRSSYNEQFF	-	-	TRBV6-1	TRBJ2-1
TGTGCCAGCACCGAGCTGCCATTATCGAACACTGAAGCTTTCTTT	CASTELPLSNTEAFF	few	-	TRBV7-9	TRBJ1-1
TGTGCCAGCAGCCAAGGTGCACGGGGAATGTACGATGAGCAGTTCTTC	CASSQGARGMYDEQFF	few	-	TRBV14	TRBJ2-1
TGTGCCAGCAGAAAGACTAGCAGCTACACAGATACGCAGTATTTT	CASRKTSSYTDTQYF	few	TRBD2	TRBV12-3/TRBV12-4	TRBJ2-3
TGCGCCAGCAGCTTGGCAGAGGAGATGGGGGGCTACACCTTC	CASSLAEEMGGYTF	few	-	TRBV5-1	TRBJ1-2
TGTGCCAGCAGCTTCGGACTAGCGGGGTGGCGGGGTACGCAGTATTTT	CASSFGLAGWRGTQYF	once	TRBD2	TRBV11-2	TRBJ2-3
TGCGCCAGCAGCCAAGAGGGGGGGTTAGGCTACACCTTC	CASSQEGGLGYTF	-	-	TRBV4-3	TRBJ1-2
TGTGCCTGCAGTTCATACAGCAAAAACATTCAGTACTTC	CACSSYSKNIQYF	-	-	TRBV28	TRBJ2-4
TGCAGCGATACCGGGACAGGTCTTTTAGGCTACACCTTC	CSDTGTGLLGYTF	-	TRBD1	TRBV29-1	TRBJ1-2
TGCAGTGCTAGCCTGACTAGCGGTCTTCAAGAGACCCAGTACTTC	CSASLTSGLQETQYF	few	TRBD2	TRBV20-1	TRBJ2-5
TGTGCCAGCAGCCACGACACATCGAATTCACCCCTCCACTTT	CASSHDTSNSPLHF	few	-	TRBV7-3	TRBJ1-6
TGTGCCAGCAGTCTACCCGGGGCCACCGGGGAGCTGTTTTTT	CASSLPGATGELFF	-	-	TRBV9	TRBJ2-2
TGTGCCAGCAGCCTACGGACTAGCGAGGACAATGAGCAGTTCTTC	CASSLRTSEDNEQFF	-	TRBD2	TRBV4-2	TRBJ2-1
TGTGCCAGCAGCCACGGTACGCCGGGGGCTGAAAAACTGTTTTTT	CASSHGTPGAEKLFF	many	-	TRBV4-2	TRBJ1-4
TGTGCCAGCAGTGACCCGCGTATTCAAGAGACCCAGTACTTC	CASSDPRIQETQYF	few	-	TRBV2	TRBJ2-5
TGTGCCAGCAGCTTAGACCAGGGGCTTGTAGGGGAGCTGTTTTTT	CASSLDQGLVGELFF	-	-	TRBV5-6	TRBJ2-2
TGCGCCAGCAGCTTGTTCAGGACGATAATCAATGAGCAGTTCTTC	CASSLFRTIINEQFF	few	-	TRBV5-1	TRBJ2-1
TGCGCCAGCAGCCCAAACGGGAGGGAGCAGTTCTTC	CASSPNGREQFF	few	TRBD2	TRBV4-1	TRBJ2-1
TGTGCCACCAGTGATGAAACATACGAGCAGTACTTC	CATSDETYEQYF	few	-	TRBV24-1	TRBJ2-7